This T cell receptor (beta chain) was recorded in a study of tumor-infiltrating lymphocytes in primary liver carcinoma (dated by TCRdb to about 2017). Broadly, across the study: Hepatocellular carcinoma (four) or combined HCC and intrahepatic cholangiocarcinoma (one) was present in the five patients, who were three men and two women aged 30 to 69 years. The five patients had tumors staged T1-T3 N0M0, with maximum diameters ranging from about 4 to 10 cm. Samples yielded roughly 3.5 to 7.13 million productive TCRbeta reads; read depth did not differ significantly between tissue types. For each liver tumor, the study sampled five regions along with adjacent normal tissue and blood, and applied TCRbeta repertoire sequencing, expression microarrays and whole-exome sequencing. A total of some 35 specimens from 5 patients underwent TCRbeta repertoire sequencing, comprising around 25 tumor regions, 5 adjacent noncancerous liver tissues and 5 peripheral blood samples. Agilent mRNA microarray profiling was performed on the roughly 25 tumor region samples to relate TCRbeta repertoire diversity to the local molecular phenotype. High reproducibility was observed for the technical replicate repertoires, with mean shared-clone rates near 0.89 and correlation coefficients above 0.95. Beyond this particular receptor, the publication reports: A significantly larger repertoire fraction was made up by the top 250 clones in tumors than in blood (p = 0.039). Only four or five patients were included in the study, and the authors note that the findings should be validated in a larger study. Repertoire overlap was higher between tumor regions (mean roughly 35%) than tumor-adjacent (approximately 17%) or tumor-blood (14%) pairs, consistent with antigen-driven expansion. Since the samples were bulk and unsorted, there was no way to compare CD4+ and CD8+ T cell repertoires. Because sequencing covered only the TCR beta chain and unpaired alpha chains were not captured, true repertoire diversity is likely underestimated. Only about 8-24% of top clones were present in all five regions of a tumor, suggesting spatial heterogeneity of tumor-infiltrating T cells.

The germline V gene (reference sequence) sets CDR1 to SGHAT and CDR2 to FQDESV. Trimming costs V 0 bases and J 12 bases, and their ends lie 12 bases apart. The CDR3 holds 13 amino acids from the cysteine to the phenylalanine. The DNA shown is the 39-base CDR3, in frame from base 1. Starting from around 500 ng total RNA, TCRbeta-specific cDNA was produced by reverse transcription with a constant-region primer and ProtoScript II reverse transcriptase. Three nested multiplex PCR rounds, following a slightly modified ARM-PCR procedure, were used to build the TCRbeta libraries. Each of the first two PCR rounds ran for around 10 cycles using multiplex TRBV1-TRBV30 forward primers together with a Cbeta reverse primer. Sample barcodes and Illumina adapters were attached in a final 25-cycle PCR using Deep VentR polymerase. Amplicons of 200-500 bp were gel-purified with a QIAquick gel extraction kit before sequencing. An Illumina HiSeq 2500 was used to sequence the TCRbeta amplicons, generating 250-bp paired-end reads. The paper's processing steps were these. Reads were quality-trimmed with Trimmomatic v0.33, and paired reads were merged with FLASH v1.2.11 to recover full CDR3 sequences. V, D and J germline segments were assigned to the rearranged TCRbeta sequences by MiGEC v1.2.1b. VDJtools v1.0.0 computed clonotype statistics and Shannon-Wiener diversity indices. Except for diversity analysis, only the 250 most abundant clonotypes of each sample were used in subsequent analyses to reduce sampling bias. TCRdb took the public reads, trimmed them with fastp at Q25, ran MiXCR for clone calling and kept in-frame beta chains. Each CDR3 protein gets just one entry, which takes the most common genes and DNA from the rows behind it. TCRdb assigned the V and J calls; the authors' analysis was not used. In this sample the table shows about 66,000 distinct CDR3 sequences, 71% of which occur a single time. The ten largest clonotypes hold about 40% of the sample.

This clonotype was recorded at least ten times. What this receptor recognizes is not known. Per-nucleotide qualities are absent, and no much larger clonotype sits a single base away. Total RNA and DNA were co-extracted from roughly 20-30 mg of bulk tissue with the AllPrep DNA/RNA mini kit, without cell sorting. Four to six patients with histopathologically diagnosed primary liver carcinoma underwent surgical resection in China between late 2015 and early 2016. At the time of sampling, the patients were treatment-naive and had chronic HBV infection. Five spatially separated regions were sampled from each tumor: the superior, inferior, left-lateral and right-lateral poles, plus the tumor centre. More than 85% viable tumor cells were found by histology in every tumor sample. Pieces of fresh tumor and adjacent tissue were cut in half, with one half kept in RNAlater at -80 degrees C and the other half sent for histology.

This clonotype originated in a man in his forties or fifties with primary liver carcinoma and hepatitis B virus infection. The sequenced sample consisted of liver tumor tissue from sampling region 4. The sample's cell subset or site label is to be understood as: tumor region T4, right-lateral pole. The V gene is TRBV11-1 and the J gene is TRBJ2-1; 6 matching bases give a weak D call of TRBD2. The CDR3 region reads CASSLALGGRQFF. The DNA reads TGTGCCAGCAGCTTAGCGCTCGGAGGGCGGCAGTTCTTC.